This T cell receptor (beta chain) was found in a study of vaccination effects on CD4 cells after COVID-19 (dated by TCRdb to 2021 to 2024). Concerning the study at large: Post-vaccine samples across the study were collected a median of 72 days after the second dose, with a range of 14 to 241. In both COVID-19 convalescent patients and infection-naive vaccine recipients, the study compared SARS-CoV-2 spike-specific CD4+ TCR repertoires from before mRNA vaccination with those from after it. Altogether, over 9 COVID-19 convalescent patients and several SARS-CoV-2-naive healthy vaccine recipients made up the full study. Cultures from other donors in the study were sequenced with the Oncomine TCR Beta short-read assay on an Illumina iSeq 100. Study-wide conclusions, independent of this receptor: Limitations of the study were the small number of convalescent patients and the absence of early post-infection timepoints. At late post-vaccination timepoints, both infection-induced and vaccine-induced clones showed marked clonal contraction, consistent with waning T cell responses. In healthy vaccine recipients, vaccine-induced clones were almost all SARS-CoV-2 mono-reactive, with only 1 of 255 being cross-reactive with common cold coronaviruses.

As regards this clone: No antigen is known for it. No much larger clonotype is one base removed from it; base qualities were not supplied.

The library relied on the immunoSEQ multiplex PCR assay. DNA from the cultured, isolated CD4+ T cells was subjected to TCR beta CDR3 sequencing. The source study handled its data this way. Non-productive TCR sequences were discarded, and reads were trimmed to the CDR3 region, with only CDR3s of 7 or more amino acids retained. Antigen-specific clonotypes were identified using the MANAFEST web app by comparison of expansion in peptide wells against reference cultures. Positive clones required FDR<0.05 expansion versus reference and all other wells, odds ratio above 5, and frequency above 0.1% in two replicate wells. Clonotypes significantly expanded in SARS-CoV-2 spike wells and in at least one common cold coronavirus spike condition were defined as cross-reactive. CDR3 similarity was assessed by Levenshtein distance with the stringdist R package, and unrooted trees were built with ape in R 3.6.1. The source is immuneACCESS, and TCRdb retained only in-frame sequences with V and J called. Part of the clones is not carried over; for the studies checked, unresolved V genes explain less than half of this, and the remainder is unexplained. From that table come the V and J calls and clone size; the DNA was used to work out D and trimming. This sample holds 70,000 to 85,000 clones; 80% to 85% were observed only once. Of the sample, 0.95% to 1.5% falls within the top ten clones.

In the ViraFEST assay, PBMC were stimulated with viral peptide pools, and TCR sequencing was then used to find antigen-specific CD4+ T cell clonotypes based on their expansion. After more than nine days of culture, CD4+ T cells were isolated with the EasySep CD4+ T cell isolation kit. Each participant received two doses of an mRNA SARS-CoV-2 vaccine, either BNT162b2 or mRNA-1273. Healthy vaccine recipients had no prior SARS-CoV-2 infection, confirmed by negative nucleocapsid antibodies before and after vaccination. Two million PBMC per well were cultured in IMDM with about 4.6% human AB serum, around 9.1 IU/ml IL-2 and gentamicin, plus 10 ug/ml peptides. Half of the culture medium was replaced with fresh IL-2-containing medium on days 3 and 7. Unless noted otherwise, every peptide stimulation condition was cultured in triplicate wells. Using Ficoll-Paque Plus gradient centrifugation, PBMC were separated from whole blood and then either used fresh or cryopreserved at -140C. The overlapping peptide pools covered the spike proteins of SARS-CoV-2 as well as those of the common cold coronaviruses HCoV-NL63, HCoV-OC43 and HCoV-229E. The QIAamp micro DNA kit was used to extract genomic DNA from the cultured CD4+ T cells.

From the cysteine through the phenylalanine, the CDR3 covers 16 amino acids. Only the CDR3 portion is preserved as DNA: 48 bases, with reading frame beginning at the first base. The germline V gene (reference sequence) supplies CDR1 LNHDA and CDR2 SQIVND. V is cut by 2 bases and J by 4 bases, and the space between the germline ends is 15 bases. The sequences come from CD4+ T cells from PBMCs cultured with HCoV-229E spike peptides, collected after COVID-19 vaccination. This specimen's cell subset or site label, interpreted: HCoV-229E spike overlapping peptide pool stimulation. The chain links TRBV19 with TRBJ2-1; the D gene is perhaps TRBD1 or TRBD2, each of them matching over 5 bases. This receptor was obtained from a human donor who received a COVID-19 vaccine. The sequenced DNA: TGTGCCAGTAGTATAACCCTCCAGAGGGGTTACAATGAGCAGTTCTTC. This sequence encodes CASSITLQRGYNEQFF.